This passage covers 19 T cell receptor beta chains from one sample sequenced in a study of blood T cell repertoires in COVID-19. The method was immunoSEQ multiplex PCR; TCRdb's version includes in-frame clones alone and lacks a portion of them. The sample includes roughly 190,000 clones, approximately 89% of them seen just once. Input material: peripheral blood. The receptors originated from a man aged 70 or older with acute or convalescent COVID-19.

The gene calls are TRBV6-5 and TRBJ2-1; D may be TRBD2 (5 bases). CDR1 and CDR2 from the germline V gene are MNHEY and SVGAGI. The germline V and J ends were trimmed by 2 bases and 2 bases, with 10 bases remaining between them. The length of the CDR3 is 15 residues. The DNA of the CDR3 is TGTGCCAGCAGTTACCAAGCGGCGACCTACAATGAGCAGTTCTTC. It translates to CASSYQAATYNEQFF.

The rearrangement uses TRBV12-3 or TRBV12-4 and TRBJ1-1; no firm D call. The V gene lost 1 base and the J gene lost 8 bases, with 5 bases spanning the gap. The CDR3 consists of 11 residues. CDR3 sequence: CASSLGTEAFF. CDR3 DNA: TGTGCCAGCAGTTTAGGCACAGAAGCTTTCTTT.

This sequence joins TRBV6-6 and TRBJ1-1, with 8 bases lining up with TRBD1. J gave up 4 bases and V 7 bases, and 8 bases lay outside the gene matches. Germline CDR1 reads MNHNY; CDR2 reads SVGAGI (reference sequence). CDR3 length: 14 residues. CDR3 coding DNA: TGTGCCAGCACGCCCGTTGACAGGGGCACTGAAGCTTTCTTT. It codes for CASTPVDRGTEAFF.

This clone was observed a few times. The rearrangement joins TRBV28 to TRBJ1-1, with D possibly matching TRBD1 (5 bases). The CDR3 runs 12 residues. The germline V gene has CDR1 MDHEN and CDR2 SYDVKM. V lost 5 bases and J lost 6, with 10 bases in between. CDR3 residues: CASSRGEAEAFF. The CDR3 DNA is TGTGCCAGCAGTCGGGGGGAGGCTGAAGCTTTCTTT.

The CDR3, as DNA: TGCGCCAGCAGCAAATTTTCCGGGTATGAGCAGTTCTTC. Protein product: CASSKFSGYEQFF. The chain links TRBV5-1 to TRBJ2-1; D is ambiguous. The CDR3 has 13 residues. V was trimmed by 4 bases and J by 8 bases, leaving 13 bases between them. Germline values: CDR1 SGHRS, CDR2 YFSETQ.

The gene calls are TRBV2 and TRBJ1-4; D possibly corresponds to TRBD1 (6 bases). Germline V gene lookup returns CDR1 SNHLY and CDR2 FYNNEI. V gave up 7 bases and J gave up 0 bases, with 12 bases separating them. The CDR3 has 15 amino acids. CDR3 DNA: TGTGCCAGCAACTTACAGGGCGCAACTAATGAAAAACTGTTTTTT. The encoded protein is CASNLQGATNEKLFF. Together with reference TRBV2 and TRBJ1-4, the CDR3 gives the full variable domain: EPEVTQTPSHQVTQMGQEVILRCVPISNHLYFYWYRQILGQKVEFLVSFYNNEISEKSEIFDDQFSVERPDGSNFTLKIRSTKLEDSAMYFCASNLQGATNEKLFFGSGTQLSVL.

This clone was seen at least ten times. V usage is TRBV5-8 and J usage is TRBJ2-6; TRBD2 is a possible D gene (6 bases). The CDR3 sequence is 16 residues long. Germline CDR1 is SGHTS and CDR2 is YDEGEE. Deletions cut 4 bases from V and 1 base from J, with 12 bases between. The CDR3 loop reads CASSRYRESGANVLTF. The CDR3 coding sequence is TGTGCCAGCAGCCGATATCGGGAGTCTGGGGCCAACGTCCTGACTTTC.

In DNA form, the CDR3 reads TGTGCCAGCAGCGCAGACGACTCGGGAGTTGGCCGAGAGACCCAGTACTTC. Translated: CASSADDSGVGRETQYF. The V and J genes are TRBV3-1 (or the pseudogene TRBV3-2) and TRBJ2-5, with D maybe TRBD2 (6 bases). The germline gives CDR1 LGHDT, CDR2 YNNKEL (reference sequence). V was trimmed by 5 bases and J by 4 bases, leaving 23 bases between them. The CDR3 spans 17 residues.

The chain employs TRBV5-4 and TRBJ2-7, with D possibly TRBD1 on 5 matching bases. The CDR3 length is 14 residues. The V gene lost 1 base and the J gene lost 2 bases, with 10 bases spanning the gap. Germline CDR1 is SGHNT and CDR2 is YYREEE (reference sequence). The CDR3 nucleotides read TGTGCCAGCAGCTTGCAAACAGGCCCCTACGAGCAGTACTTC. Its protein product is CASSLQTGPYEQYF.

V usage is TRBV9 and J usage is TRBJ2-5; maybe TRBD2 (6 bases). Germline CDR1 SGDLS, CDR2 YYNGEE. The CDR3 runs to 15 residues. Trimming cost V 4 bases and J 5 bases, with 18 bases left between them. The CDR3 DNA follows: TGTGCCAGCAGCTCCCGTCCCGGGGGTATCGAGACCCAGTACTTC. Translated, it gives CASSSRPGGIETQYF.

The rearrangement links TRBV7-9 to TRBJ2-7; D perhaps matches TRBD1 (5 bases). The CDR3 sequence is 13 residues long. Germline CDR1 and CDR2: SEHNR and FQNEAQ (reference sequence). V was clipped by 5 bases and J by 6 bases, with 14 bases between them. The CDR3 nucleotides are TGTGCCAGCAGCCCGGACACGCAGTTCGAGCAGTACTTC. It is translated as CASSPDTQFEQYF.

The V and J genes are TRBV9 and TRBJ2-1; D might be TRBD2 (6 bases). Germline values: CDR1 SGDLS, CDR2 YYNGEE. Trimming took 4 bases from V and 5 from J, leaving 16 bases between them. The CDR3 spans 15 residues. The CDR3 DNA reads as TGTGCCAGCAGCCCGACCGCGCGGGATAACAATGAGCAGTTCTTC. This codes for CASSPTARDNNEQFF.

The V and J genes are TRBV28 and TRBJ1-5; no firm D call. V was cut by 4 bases and J by 2 bases, with 12 bases left in between. The V gene's germline CDR1 is MDHEN and CDR2 SYDVKM. This CDR3 has 15 amino acids. The CDR3 bases are TGTGCCAGCAGTTCCCGACGGCTAGGCAATCAGCCCCAGCATTTT. Its translation: CASSSRRLGNQPQHF.

The chain is built from TRBV9 and TRBJ2-5; D perhaps matches TRBD2 (6 bases). Per germline, CDR1 SGDLS and CDR2 YYNGEE. This CDR3 comprises 15 residues. V was trimmed by 0 bases and J by 2 bases, leaving 11 bases between them. DNA of the CDR3: TGTGCCAGCAGCGTAGGACCGGGAGCGCAAGAGACCCAGTACTTC. It yields the protein CASSVGPGAQETQYF.

The gene calls are TRBV5-1 and TRBJ1-2, with 8 bases that match TRBD1. Looked up from germline, CDR1 is SGHRS and CDR2 is YFSETQ. The CDR3 sequence is 15 residues long. Losses at the gene ends were 0 bases for V and 8 bases for J; bases not matched to a gene: 9. The CDR3 here is CASSLEDRDIDGYTF. CDR3 in DNA: TGCGCCAGCAGCTTGGAGGACAGGGACATCGACGGCTACACCTTC.

The chain links TRBV27 to TRBJ2-2; possibly TRBD1 for D (5 bases). The ends were cut back, 2 bases at V and 5 bases at J, with 12 bases in the middle. The CDR3 is made up of 15 amino acids. Per germline, CDR1 MNHEY and CDR2 SMNVEV (reference sequence). The CDR3 protein is CASSLVSGRTGELFF. In nucleotides, the CDR3 is TGTGCCAGCAGTTTAGTGTCAGGGCGGACCGGGGAGCTGTTTTTT.

The chain joins TRBV4-2 to TRBJ2-5; possible D gene TRBD2, 5 bases. V was trimmed by 4 bases and J by 7 bases, leaving 10 bases between them. Looked up from germline, CDR1 is LGHNA and CDR2 is YNFKEQ. The CDR3 covers 12 residues. The CDR3 DNA reads as TGTGCCAGCAGCCTCCCCGGAGGGACCCAGTACTTC. Its protein is CASSLPGGTQYF.

The chain links TRBV7-6 to TRBJ1-2; 9 nucleotides line up with TRBD1. The V and J ends lost 4 bases and 6 bases, in that order; junction bases with no gene match: 15. The CDR3 extends over 17 amino acids. CDR1 is SGHVS and CDR2 is FNYEAQ in the germline V gene. The CDR3 nucleotides read TGTGCCAGCAGCTCACAGGGGGCGCGGGGAGTGCGCGATGGCTACACCTTC. Amino acid sequence: CASSSQGARGVRDGYTF. The full variable domain, completed using reference TRBV7-6 and TRBJ1-2, is GAGVSQSPRYKVTKRGQDVALRCDPISGHVSLYWYRQALGQGPEFLTYFNYEAQQDKSGLPNDRFSAERPEGSISTLTIQRTEQRDSAMYRCASSSQGARGVRDGYTFGSGTRLTVV.

This clone came up a few times. The sample carries other DNA sequences with the same CDR3. The chain has TRBV5-1 and TRBJ1-3; 7 bases fit TRBD1. The CDR3 consists of 14 residues. Germline lookup yields CDR1 SGHRS and CDR2 YFSETQ. V was pared by 3 bases and J by 0 bases, with 0 bases of the junction left unmatched. CDR3 coding DNA: TGCGCCAGCAGCTGGGACAGCTCTGGAAACACCATATATTTT. Protein product: CASSWDSSGNTIYF.